This T cell receptor (beta chain) was captured in a study of blood T cell repertoires in COVID-19. The wider study: The United States, Italy and Spain were the sources of the acute and convalescent COVID-19 samples. PBMCs, B-cell-depleted T cells, or T cells were the source of the cDNA or gDNA that made up the material.

Sequencing used immunoSEQ multiplex PCR; TCRdb keeps in-frame clones, though not all of them. The table shows over 350,000 clones, with more than 85% occurring only once. This clone was recorded only once. CDR1 MNHEY and CDR2 SVGAGI come from the germline V gene. The CDR3 has 13 residues. The trim removed 10 bases at V and 4 bases at J, leaving 8 bases unmatched. The chain recombines TRBV6-5 with TRBJ1-1, with 8 bases fitting TRBD1. The receptor was isolated from a woman in her thirties with acute or convalescent COVID-19. Source material: peripheral blood. For the CDR3, the DNA is TGTGCCACCACGACAGGGGCTGTCACTGAAGCTTTCTTT. Translating it yields CATTTGAVTEAFF.